These T cell receptor beta chains were read from a single sample in a study of CD8 T cells in Susac syndrome. TCRdb independently ran MiXCR on the immunoSEQ multiplex PCR reads; one entry per CDR3 protein. The sample has 150,000 to 200,000 distinct CDR3 sequences, roughly 93% seen once. Sequenced material: CD4+ T cells from PBMCs. Every receptor here comes from a human donor in good health. The conserved cysteine and the conserved F or W are not part of the CDR3 here. Fields, in order: V gene, CDR3 protein.

TRBV10-3	AISETQDNEQF
TRBV6-5	ASSSIAGTHIQETQY
TRBV11-1	ASSFGLAGAETQY
TRBV13	ASSLEGLEDTQY
TRBV11-2	ASSKGQGSNTGELF
TRBV29-1	SVESNRAWDGYT
TRBV18	ASSPAPGIKSGNTIY
TRBV20-1	SARKTATNYGYT
TRBV24-1	ATSDPGSNYGYT
TRBV23-1	ASSSRTGRNQPQH
TRBV5-6	ASSFDRQETQY
TRBV9	ASSVDPGPRQTQY
TRBV19	ASSIEGTEAF
TRBV5-1	ASSPDGPNYGYT
TRBV5-4	ASSSASGPETQY
TRBV19	ASKAYQEGAAGYT
TRBV5-1	ASSWAPGQDYEQY
TRBV5-1	ASSLTTANYGYT
TRBV9	ASSASHPRQGSSSTDTQY
TRBV20-1	SARDYGGVTDTQY
TRBV15	ATSRDFYGYT
TRBV10-1	ATRQGAGADTQY
TRBV19	ASSTLGSGDEKLF
TRBV9	ASSPSRALNYEQY
TRBV7-3	ASSLLGEQGYEQY
TRBV7-2	ASTESLWAGNYGYT
TRBV5-1	ASSSLDNSPLH
TRBV18	ASSPEGGHGYT
TRBV20-1	SASIDTDTQY
TRBV30	AWSSQEQF
TRBV9	ASKAGGTGELF
TRBV5-6	ASSLVLAGDTDTQY
TRBV6-4	ASSPEGGVVNYGYT
TRBV3-1	ASSPGQALAKNIQY
TRBV5-8	ASSLLGGASGANVLT
TRBV20-1	SAPSRDTEAF
TRBV20-1	SAGYLGKVFQETQY
TRBV18	ASSPRTSGYEQY
TRBV7-3	ASSPGWAREKLF
TRBV29-1	SGLAGEETQY
TRBV7-3	ASSLRIEGELF
TRBV7-2	ASSPGEYGYT
TRBV18	ASSPPGLSYNEQF
TRBV6-2/TRBV6-3	ASRWREWTEAF
TRBV12-3/TRBV12-4	ASSLGRAEGYT
TRBV5-1	ASSTTGGARTGELF
TRBV5-4	ASSLASTDTQY
TRBV18	ASSPGGQGSGYT
TRBV3-1	ASSQSSWTGPNYGYT
TRBV7-2	ASSLISLKETQY
TRBV29-1	SVEKGYTEAF
TRBV7-2	ASSRESQETQY
TRBV10-3	AISEGGGSYEQY
TRBV7-2	ASSDGGPAYSQY
TRBV30	AWSEQGGGFYGYT
TRBV18	ASSPRQDYNEQF
TRBV30	AWSVGTEELSQH
TRBV10-2	ASLGQMSTEAF
TRBV29-1	SCSSANYGYT
TRBV6-5	ASSYPSGAPQY